The 26 T cell receptor beta chains in this list originate from one sample, sequenced in a study of chemoradiotherapy in HPV16-positive cancers. Assay: immunoSEQ multiplex PCR; the TCRdb copy retains only in-frame clones and omits some. The data show some 9,600 clones, with under 80% seen just once and less than 15% held by the top ten. The specimen was obtained from a patient who underwent chemoradiotherapy. The source of these receptors is a human donor with HPV-associated anogenital cancer.

There are a few counts of this clone. The junction departs from germline at one end; a sequencing error may be responsible. The J gene is TRBJ2-5, the V gene TRBV19, with TRBD1 matching over 10 bases. CDR3 length equals 15 residues. CDR1 and CDR2 (germline): LNHDA, SQIVND (reference sequence). CDR3: CASSTGQGGSRTSHF. The CDR3 DNA sequence: TGTGCCAGTAGTACCGGACAGGGGGGCAGTAGGACTTCCCACTTC.

This clone was detected only once. The chain is built from TRBV10-3 and TRBJ1-3; 11 positions agree with TRBD1. The CDR3 has 13 residues. The germline gives CDR1 ENHRY, CDR2 SYGVKD. Unmatched junction bases numbered 7, after V lost 11 bases and J lost 7 bases. CDR3 in amino acids: CASGGTGGNTIYF. CDR3 DNA sequence: TGTGCCTCCGGCGGGACAGGGGGGAACACCATATATTTT.

The genes are TRBV6-6 and TRBJ1-2; TRBD1 agrees at 10 bases. The CDR3 runs 15 residues. CDR1 is MNHNY and CDR2 is SVGAGI in the germline V gene (reference sequence). V shed 3 bases and J 8 bases; nucleotides not matched to a gene: 9. The CDR3 reads CASSYTGTGVEGYTF. Here the CDR3 DNA reads TGTGCCAGCAGTTATACCGGGACAGGGGTAGAGGGCTACACCTTC.

The chain uses TRBV15 and TRBJ2-1; a weak D match, TRBD1 (6 bases). Germline V gives CDR1 LNHNV, CDR2 YYDKDF (reference sequence). CDR3 length: 15 residues. Trimming left V 8 bases short and J 6 bases short, with 20 bases between. This chain's CDR3 is CATQHPSDSFNEQFF. The CDR3 DNA reads as TGTGCCACCCAGCACCCCTCGGACAGCTTCAATGAGCAGTTCTTC.

The chain recombines TRBV5-1 with TRBJ1-1, with unresolved D. The CDR3 spans 15 residues. V was shortened by 0 bases and J by 3 bases, with 12 bases between the two germline ends. Germline-derived CDR1 and CDR2 are SGHRS and YFSETQ. CDR3 in amino acids: CASSLGRASDTEAFF. CDR3 DNA sequence: TGCGCCAGCAGCTTGGGTCGGGCCTCGGACACTGAAGCTTTCTTT.

The rearrangement uses TRBV9 and TRBJ1-2; D gene uncertain. This CDR3 region has 15 residues. Trimming took off 0 bases at V and 7 bases at J, with 16 bases between the two ends. Germline loops: CDR1 SGDLS, CDR2 YYNGEE. The CDR3 DNA reads as TGTGCCAGCAGCGTAGAACACAGCCCTATGAGTGGCTACACCTTC. Protein product: CASSVEHSPMSGYTF.

The chain joins TRBV7-9 to TRBJ2-3, with 9 bases fitting TRBD2. The CDR3 spans 15 residues. The J segment lost 3 bases and the V segment lost 5 bases, leaving 6 bases of the junction unmatched. Per germline, CDR1 SEHNR and CDR2 FQNEAQ (reference sequence). CDR3 sequence: CASSRLSGGTDTQYF. DNA of the CDR3: TGTGCCAGCAGCCGCCTCAGCGGGGGGACAGATACGCAGTATTTT.

The rearrangement links TRBV9 to TRBJ2-3; 8 bases map to TRBD1. J was trimmed by 6 bases and V by 2 bases; bases with no gene match: 8. This CDR3 comprises 15 residues. Per germline, CDR1 SGDLS and CDR2 YYNGEE. CDR3 sequence: CASSVGQGLSDTQYF. CDR3 nucleotide sequence: TGTGCCAGCAGCGTCGGACAGGGTTTATCCGATACGCAGTATTTT.

V usage is TRBV7-9 and J usage is TRBJ2-5; 7 bases line up with TRBD1. V lost 1 base to trimming and J lost 0 bases; unmatched junction nucleotides: 5. The germline V gene has CDR1 SEHNR and CDR2 FQNEAQ (reference sequence). This CDR3 region has 16 residues. The CDR3 is CASSLGRGGNQETQYF. The CDR3 bases are TGTGCCAGCAGCTTAGGTCGAGGGGGCAACCAAGAGACCCAGTACTTC.

The chain is built from TRBV19 and TRBJ1-1; D is perhaps TRBD1 (5 bases). The germline gives CDR1 LNHDA, CDR2 SQIVND (reference sequence). The CDR3 contains 14 residues. V lost 4 bases and J 0 bases, leaving 9 bases between the germline ends. The DNA of the CDR3 is TGTGCCAGTAGTACCGGACACATGAACACTGAAGCTTTCTTT. Translation: CASSTGHMNTEAFF. The complete variable domain, with remaining parts taken from reference TRBV19 and TRBJ1-1, reads DGGITQSPKYLFRKEGQNVTLSCEQNLNHDAMYWYRQDPGQGLRLIYYSQIVNDFQKGDIAEGYSVSREKKESFPLTVTSAQKNPTAFYLCASSTGHMNTEAFFGQGTRLTVV.

In this sample, this clone turned up once. The chain employs TRBV11-3 and TRBJ2-1; D is unclear. Trimming removed 1 base at V and 9 bases at J, with 13 bases between. CDR1 is SGHNT, CDR2 YENEEA, per germline. The CDR3 contains 14 residues. In DNA, the CDR3 is TGTGCCAGCAGCTTAGCGGGCCAGTCGGCTGAGCAGTTCTTC. As protein: CASSLAGQSAEQFF.

V usage is TRBV29-1 and J usage is TRBJ1-3, with D unresolved. V lost 7 bases and J lost 0, with 13 bases in between. The CDR3 totals 14 residues. Germline V gene data show CDR1 as SQVTM and CDR2 as ANQGSEA. The CDR3 is CSAGGLSSGNTIYF. The DNA for the CDR3 is TGCAGCGCCGGAGGCTTGAGCTCTGGAAACACCATATATTTT.

The rearrangement joins TRBV6-5 to TRBJ2-2; perhaps TRBD2 as D (5 bases). Germline V lookup: CDR1 MNHEY, CDR2 SVGAGI. V lost 8 bases and J lost 4, with 14 bases in between. The CDR3 is 14 amino acids. The CDR3 loop is CASQQSGSTGELFF. DNA for the CDR3: TGTGCCAGCCAACAGAGCGGCAGCACCGGGGAGCTGTTTTTT.

This clone was detected only once. The J gene is TRBJ2-7, the V gene TRBV7-9, with 7 nucleotides matching TRBD1. The germline V gene encodes CDR1 SEHNR and CDR2 FQNEAQ (reference sequence). CDR3 length: 14 amino acids. Trimming removed 5 bases from V and 6 bases from J; junction bases left unmatched: 10. The CDR3 DNA follows: TGTGCCAGCAGCGTAACCGGGACAGTTTCCGAGCAGTACTTC. Residues: CASSVTGTVSEQYF. Drawing the rest from reference TRBV7-9 and TRBJ2-7, the complete variable domain is DTGVSQNPRHKITKRGQNVTFRCDPISEHNRLYWYRQTLGQGPEFLTYFQNEAQLEKSRLLSDRFSAERPKGSFSTLEIQRTEQGDSAMYLCASSVTGTVSEQYFGPGTRLTVT.

V is TRBV18 and J is TRBJ2-5; D not resolved. The V and J ends lost 2 bases and 5 bases respectively, with 12 bases between them. CDR1 is KGHSH, CDR2 LQKENI, per germline. The CDR3 length is 14 residues. CDR3 sequence reads: CASSPILGEETQYF. The DNA for the CDR3 is TGTGCCAGCTCACCAATATTAGGAGAGGAGACCCAGTACTTC.

The rearrangement links TRBV28 to TRBJ2-7; D unclear. The CDR3 contains 11 residues. CDR1 and CDR2 from the germline V gene are MDHEN and SYDVKM. V was cut by 5 bases and J by 3 bases, with 5 bases left in between. As DNA, the CDR3 is TGTGCCAGCAGTCCTGACTACGAGCAGTACTTC. This translates into CASSPDYEQYF.

This clone was picked up a small number of times. The V gene is TRBV7-9, the J gene TRBJ1-1; D is perhaps TRBD1 (5 bases). The germline CDR1 and CDR2 sequences are SEHNR and FQNEAQ (reference sequence). There are 15 residues in the CDR3. Deletions cut 5 bases from V and 4 bases from J, with 17 bases between. DNA for the CDR3: TGTGCCAGCAGCGAAACCGGGGGGGTCAGCACTGAAGCTTTCTTT. Its protein product is CASSETGGVSTEAFF.

The chain carries TRBV2 and TRBJ1-4; D not certain. V was cut by 7 bases and J by 4 bases, with 10 bases left in between. The length of the CDR3 is 13 residues. Germline V gene sequence: CDR1 SNHLY, CDR2 FYNNEI. The CDR3 region has the DNA TGTGCCAGCAATTGGCAAAGTAATGAAAAACTGTTTTTT. Its protein product is CASNWQSNEKLFF.

This sequence joins TRBV6-1 and TRBJ1-2; TRBD1 matches 9 bases. There are 12 residues in the CDR3. Looked up from germline, CDR1 is MNHNS and CDR2 is SASEGT. After removal of 8 bases from V and 9 bases from J, the junction contained 7 bases not matched to a gene. CDR3 sequence reads: CASDTGGLRYTF. The CDR3 region has the DNA TGTGCCAGCGACACAGGGGGCCTCCGCTACACCTTC.

V usage is TRBV2 and J usage is TRBJ2-7; no definite D call. The germline gives CDR1 SNHLY, CDR2 FYNNEI. V lost 9 bases to trimming and J lost 1 base, with 13 bases between them. The CDR3 has 13 residues. CDR3 sequence reads: CASGGFRSYEQYF. CDR3 sequence (DNA): TGTGCCAGTGGTGGGTTTCGGTCCTACGAGCAGTACTTC.

The chain combines TRBV9 with TRBJ2-3, with D tentatively TRBD2 (5 bases). CDR3 length: 14 residues. V was cut by 6 bases and J by 6 bases, with 17 bases left in between. Germline CDR1 SGDLS, CDR2 YYNGEE. CDR3 in DNA: TGTGCCAGCACTCGGGGTGGCGGGCGGGATACGCAGTATTTT. Translating gives CASTRGGGRDTQYF.

This chain uses TRBV27 with TRBJ1-3, with D uncertain. The CDR3 has 13 amino acids. The V end lost 3 bases, the J end lost 4 bases, and 7 bases lay between the germline ends. Germline V gene sequence: CDR1 MNHEY, CDR2 SMNVEV (reference sequence). CDR3 protein: CASSFLTGNTIYF. CDR3 nucleotide sequence: TGTGCCAGCAGTTTTCTTACCGGAAACACCATATATTTT.

The gene calls are TRBV7-9 and TRBJ1-1; D ambiguous. CDR1 and CDR2 from the germline V gene are SEHNR and FQNEAQ (reference sequence). Trimming shortened V by 2 bases and J by 3 bases, and 7 bases separated the two germline ends. The CDR3 runs 13 residues. The CDR3 coding sequence is TGTGCCAGCAGCTTACGGGATTACACTGAAGCTTTCTTT. It specifies CASSLRDYTEAFF.

The chain uses TRBV5-1 and TRBJ1-1; perhaps TRBD1 as D (6 bases). Trimming cost V 0 bases and J 11 bases, with 14 bases left between them. The CDR3 is 13 residues long. CDR1 is SGHRS, CDR2 YFSETQ, per germline. CDR3 protein: CASSLDPGALAFF. The DNA of the CDR3 is TGCGCCAGCAGCTTGGATCCGGGGGCGTTGGCTTTCTTT.

This sequence joins TRBV6-5 and TRBJ1-2, with 10 bases aligning to TRBD1. Germline CDR1 is MNHEY and CDR2 is SVGAGI. V shed 6 bases, J shed 7 bases, and the junction held 5 bases outside the gene matches. This CDR3 has 13 amino acids. DNA of the CDR3: TGTGCCAGCAGGCCAGACAGGGGGCTTGGCTACACCTTC. It is translated as CASRPDRGLGYTF.

This chain uses TRBV18 with TRBJ1-4; D not resolved. Germline V gene lookup returns CDR1 KGHSH and CDR2 LQKENI. Between the trimmed V and J ends, which lost 2 bases and 7 bases, there was a span of 14 bases. This CDR3 contains 15 residues. CDR3 in amino acids: CASSPNPGEPEKLFF. The CDR3 bases are TGTGCCAGCTCACCAAATCCGGGAGAACCTGAAAAACTGTTTTTT. Supplemented by reference TRBV18 and TRBJ1-4, the full variable domain reads NAGVMQNPRHLVRRRGQEARLRCSPMKGHSHVYWYRQLPEEGLKFMVYLQKENIIDESGMPKERFSAEFPKEGPSILRIQQVVRGDSAAYFCASSPNPGEPEKLFFGSGTQLSVL.